This T cell receptor (beta chain) is from a study of blood T cells in healthy people across ages (dated by TCRdb to about 2015). Context from the whole study: In model experiments, roughly one uniquely barcoded TCR beta cDNA molecule per two T cells was captured by template switching. Using deep sequencing normalized with unique cDNA molecular identifiers, the study measured how TCR beta repertoire diversity changes with age. The donors were divided into four age groups: young (average around 17 years), middle-aged (over 35), aged (roughly 66) and long-lived (roughly 86). To avoid experimental bias, donors of different ages were randomly spread across the sequencing lanes. Using the same blood draw, the study looked at two additional independent replicas of 1 million unique cDNA reads for two donors, one aged 18 to 29 and the other aged 80 or older. What the study reported, not specific to this receptor: Observed TCR beta diversity correlated strongly with the percentage of naive T cells measured by flow cytometry. Estimates of total diversity based on one million sequenced T cells were regarded as lower bounds and as underestimates. Because profiling used bulk unsorted PBMCs, naive and antigen-experienced compartments could not be compared conclusively. Observed TCR beta diversity per million T cells fell roughly linearly with age, and a significant reduction was already apparent by age around 40. Because donor CMV infection status was unknown, age-related changes in expanded clonotypes were potentially confounded. Compared with the aged group, the long-lived group had more naive CD4+ T cells, fewer expanded clones and increased TCR diversity, a pattern suggesting age selection.

The 39 donors, aged about 6 to 100 years, were systemically healthy Caucasian individuals from Russia. Each donor gave about 9.7 milliliters of peripheral blood, drawn into EDTA-treated Vacutainer tubes. Ficoll-Paque density-gradient centrifugation was used to isolate PBMCs, with at least 7 million per sample. Total RNA, at least 5 micrograms per sample, was extracted from PBMCs with Trizol reagent. For every donor, flow cytometry on a PBMC aliquot measured the percentage of naive CD45RAhigh/CD27high T cells. There are a few counts of this clonotype. Its antigen is not yet known. Base qualities are missing; no much larger clone stands one base away. Libraries were built with 5' RACE. The sample was run on an Illumina HiSeq 2500. A second 7 to 11 cycle PCR used a sample-barcoded 5' primer and a J-beta primer mix. A unique molecular identifier was introduced onto each TCR beta cDNA molecule by a template-switch 5' adaptor carrying 12 random nucleotides. Each sample yielded at least 3 million CDR3-containing paired-end reads. All of the RNA was converted into first-strand cDNA using the Mint cDNA synthesis kit, with a TRBC-specific oligonucleotide serving as the primer. After uracil-DNA glycosylase treatment, a first 18-cycle PCR used universal primers M1SS and BC2_uni_R on all cDNA. On the authors' methods: Normalization of each sample was performed by random selection of 1 million high-quality reads, each carrying a distinct molecular identifier. Reads sharing molecular identifiers were discarded rather than binned into consensus sequences. MiTCR, run with a Q25 quality threshold and the strictest error-elimination algorithm, handled CDR3 identification, clonotype clustering and error correction. A nonparametric unseen species model with Euler transformation was used to estimate a lower bound on total TCR beta diversity. TCRdb trimmed public reads at Q25 via fastp, called clones via MiXCR and kept in-frame beta chains. Every distinct CDR3 protein forms one entry, paired with its most common genes and DNA. The V and J calls and clone size come from TCRdb's table, not from the authors' own analysis. This sample gives 1.5 million or so distinct CDR3 sequences in total; approximately 43% of them show up just once. The ten largest account for over 3.5% of the sample.

From a lookup of the germline V gene, CDR1 and CDR2 are SGDLS and YYNGEE. Its CDR3 holds 15 amino acids, cysteine through phenylalanine. Only CDR3 DNA is held: 45 bases, read in frame from base 1. V drops 0 bases and J drops 4 bases, leaving 12 bases in between. What was sequenced was blood. This receptor chain uses TRBV9 and TRBJ2-3; the best D guess is TRBD2, with 6 bases matching. This sequence originates from a woman aged 18-30 years in good health. CDR3 reads: CASSVVGSGSDTQYF. In nucleotides, the sequence is TGTGCCAGCAGCGTAGTGGGTAGCGGCTCAGATACGCAGTATTTT.